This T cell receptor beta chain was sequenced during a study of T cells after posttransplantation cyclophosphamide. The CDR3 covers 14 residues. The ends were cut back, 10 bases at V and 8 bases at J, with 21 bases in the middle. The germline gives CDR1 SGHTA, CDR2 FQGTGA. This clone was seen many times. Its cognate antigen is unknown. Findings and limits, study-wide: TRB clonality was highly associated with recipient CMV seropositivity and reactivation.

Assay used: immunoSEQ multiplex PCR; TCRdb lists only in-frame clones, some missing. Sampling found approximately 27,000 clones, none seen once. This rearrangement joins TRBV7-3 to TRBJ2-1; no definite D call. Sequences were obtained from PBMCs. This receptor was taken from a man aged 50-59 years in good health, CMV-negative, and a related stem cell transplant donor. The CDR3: CANPTFELHDEQFF. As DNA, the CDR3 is TGTGCCAACCCTACCTTTGAGCTTCACGATGAGCAGTTCTTC. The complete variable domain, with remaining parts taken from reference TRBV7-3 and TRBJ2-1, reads GAGVSQTPSNKVTEKGKYVELRCDPISGHTALYWYRQSLGQGPEFLIYFQGTGAADDSGLPNDRFFAVRPEGSVSTLKIQRTERGDSAVYLCANPTFELHDEQFFGPGTRLTVL.